These T cell receptor beta chains were read from a single sample in a study of blood T cell repertoires in COVID-19. Clones were read by immunoSEQ multiplex PCR, and TCRdb kept only the in-frame ones, dropping some. The table has some 260,000 clones, about 85% seen once. Sequenced sample: PBMCs or T cells enriched from blood (not recorded which). These receptors were collected from a young woman with acute COVID-19. CDR3s include the opening cysteine and the closing phenylalanine or tryptophan. The D gene is left open where the match is weak. Size tells how often a clone was seen (once, few, many) or the class of an expanded clone, and some rows leave it out.

d_gene	abundance	v_gene	j_gene	CDR3nt	CDR3aa
.	.	TRBV5-1	TRBJ1-6	TGCGCCAGCAGCTTAACAGTCTATAATTCACCCCTCCACTTT	CASSLTVYNSPLHF
TRBD1	.	TRBV5-1	TRBJ2-6	TGCGCCAGCAGGGGACAGGGGGCTGGGGCCAACGTCCTGACTTTC	CASRGQGAGANVLTF
TRBD1	.	TRBV28	TRBJ1-5	TGTGCCAGCAGCCCCGGGACAGGGAACAATCAGCCCCAGCATTTT	CASSPGTGNNQPQHF
.	once	TRBV5-1	TRBJ2-2	TGCGCCAGCAGCTTGGCCTGGCTGAACACCGGGGAGCTGTTTTTT	CASSLAWLNTGELFF
.	.	TRBV11-1	TRBJ1-1	TGTGCCAGCAGCTTAGTGGGCCCAGGAACCAAAGCTTTCTTT	CASSLVGPGTKAFF
TRBD1	.	TRBV5-4	TRBJ2-1	TGTGCCAGCAGCTTGAACAGGGGAATGGGGCACAATGAGCAGTTCTTC	CASSLNRGMGHNEQFF
.	.	TRBV6-5	TRBJ1-5	TGTGCCAGCCAGGGAAGGGGGAACAATCAGCCCCAGCATTTT	CASQGRGNNQPQHF
.	.	TRBV19	TRBJ1-2	TGTGCCAGTAGTATAAATGCAGGGTTCTATGGCTACACCTTC	CASSINAGFYGYTF
TRBD1	.	TRBV4-1	TRBJ1-5	TGCGCCAGCAGCCCCCGGGACAGTATGGGGCCCCAGCATTTT	CASSPRDSMGPQHF
TRBD1	.	TRBV13	TRBJ1-6	TGTGCCAGCAGCTTTTTTAGGGACAGGGGAATCGCACCCCTCCACTTT	CASSFFRDRGIAPLHF
TRBD1	.	TRBV7-8	TRBJ1-5	TGTGCCAGCAGCCAGATAGTGGGACAGGGTAATCAGCCCCAGCATTTT	CASSQIVGQGNQPQHF
TRBD1	.	TRBV5-8	TRBJ1-5	TGTGCCAGCAGCGCGGGACAGGGGGCAAGTCAGCCCCAGCATTTT	CASSAGQGASQPQHF
.	.	TRBV25-1	TRBJ2-5	TGTGCCAGCAGTGAATTCTCACAGACGGAAGAGACCCAGTACTTC	CASSEFSQTEETQYF
TRBD1	.	TRBV4-2	TRBJ1-2	TGTGCCAGCAGCCAAGGGGTAGACGAGGGGGCGCGGGGCTACACCTTC	CASSQGVDEGARGYTF
.	.	TRBV5-4	TRBJ2-3	TGTGCCAGCAGCGACGCCATAAGGGGGGGAAACACAGATACGCAGTATTTT	CASSDAIRGGNTDTQYF
.	medium-sized	TRBV19	TRBJ2-5	TGTGCCAGTAGTATAATGGACAACACAAGGGCCCAGTACTTC	CASSIMDNTRAQYF
.	once	TRBV5-4	TRBJ1-2	TGTGCCAGCAGCTTGGTAGTCAGGTCTGATCCTTGGGGCTACACCTTC	CASSLVVRSDPWGYTF
TRBD2	.	TRBV6-5	TRBJ2-1	TGTGCCAGCAGCCGAGCGGGGCTCGCCTACAATGAGCAGTTCTTC	CASSRAGLAYNEQFF
.	.	TRBV20-1	TRBJ1-1	TGCAGTGCTAGTTCAGGGTCGGACACTGAAGCTTTCTTT	CSASSGSDTEAFF
.	once	TRBV5-3	TRBJ1-5	TGTGCCAGAAGCTTTTTATTAGCGGGAACTGGACAGCCCCAGCATTTT	CARSFLLAGTGQPQHF
.	.	TRBV2	TRBJ1-1	TGTGCCAGCAGTGGACAGGAGAACACTGAAGCTTTCTTT	CASSGQENTEAFF
TRBD2	.	TRBV19	TRBJ2-1	TGTGCCAGTAGTATATACTCTAGCGGAGGTTACAATGAGCAGTTCTTC	CASSIYSSGGYNEQFF